Listed below are T cell receptor beta chains from one sample, sequenced in a study of T cells in Graves' hyperthyroidism and ophthalmopathy. Each CDR3 protein gets one entry after TCRdb re-called the multiplex PCR reads with MiXCR. Of approximately 380,000 distinct CDR3 sequences in the sample, around a sixth are singletons; the top ten hold 35% to 50%. The sample was blood. These receptors all come from a man younger than 35 with Graves' ophthalmopathy. The CDR3 runs from the conserved cysteine through the conserved F or W. Expanded clones get a size class; other rows say once, few or many, or leave the size out.

j_call clone_size v_call cdr3_aa
TRBJ1-2 NA TRBV6-1 CASSQRRGDDGYTF
TRBJ1-2 few TRBV20-1 CNASPGTVRGYTF
TRBJ2-1 many TRBV28 CASSPWTEGEQFF
TRBJ2-1 many TRBV20-1 CSAVVVVRGRDEQFF
TRBJ2-7 NA TRBV3-1 CASSQTGGINEQYF
TRBJ1-1 few TRBV19 CASVPGHLGAEAFF
TRBJ1-3 NA TRBV19 CASSIQAAGTGNTIYF
TRBJ2-1 NA TRBV10-3 CAISAGGNNEQFF
TRBJ2-1 many TRBV27 CASTSSWIDNEQFF
TRBJ2-5 many TRBV12-3/TRBV12-4 CASRLVGTGRQETQYF
TRBJ2-7 NA TRBV10-2 CASRVGYEQYF
TRBJ1-1 NA TRBV12-3/TRBV12-4 CASSWQGETEAFF
TRBJ1-4 many TRBV3-1 CASSPGQINEKLFF
TRBJ1-5 NA TRBV20-1 CSARNTGSNQPQHF
TRBJ1-5 NA TRBV7-2 CASSLDKVKGSGQPQHF
TRBJ1-5 NA TRBV7-9 CASSLGSGGNLPQHF
TRBJ1-6 few TRBV5-6 CASSFRTGGNSPLHF
TRBJ1-1 NA TRBV18 CASSPPHLWDEAFF
TRBJ2-3 NA TRBV7-9 CASSRDSSGGFDTQYF
TRBJ2-7 many TRBV7-9 CASSRDGTYEQYF
TRBJ1-2 many TRBV9 CASSSTRHPNQGTYGYTF
TRBJ2-3 NA TRBV6-2/TRBV6-3 CASSYPPLASGGAIDTQYF
TRBJ2-1 NA TRBV19 CASNSGAYNEQFF
TRBJ2-7 NA TRBV3-1 CASSPGDTSYEQYF
TRBJ2-7 NA TRBV9 CASSASPSGGIYEQYF
TRBJ2-2 many TRBV12-3/TRBV12-4 CASSLGPGTGELFF
TRBJ1-1 many TRBV25-1 CASSGGPGRLNTEAFF
TRBJ1-1 many TRBV5-1 CASSARTGLNTEAFF
TRBJ1-2 few TRBV20-1 CSAPGQGPNYGYTF
TRBJ2-7 many TRBV29-1 CSVELAGTGTYEQYF
TRBJ1-5 many TRBV28 CASSLGRVGNQPQHF
TRBJ1-6 many TRBV11-2 CASSLTGGYNSPLHF
TRBJ2-7 many TRBV11-2 CASSFGLPYEQYF
TRBJ2-5 few TRBV5-1 CASSLGAVGGQQETQYF
TRBJ2-3 many TRBV7-8 CASSDTPTDTQYF
TRBJ1-2 few TRBV15 CATSRPGTGYSTGYTF
TRBJ2-5 many TRBV12-3/TRBV12-4 CASQRGQGETQYF
TRBJ2-7 NA TRBV4-1 CASSQFAGILSSYEQYF
TRBJ1-1 many TRBV12-3/TRBV12-4 CASSSGGFTEAFF
TRBJ2-5 many TRBV12-3/TRBV12-4 CASSRYTSGVLQETQYF
TRBJ2-5 few TRBV5-1 CASSDPSLARGPEIETQYF
TRBJ2-3 NA TRBV7-3 CASSPGGSSTDTQYF
TRBJ2-3 NA TRBV20-1 CSAREDGSGADTQYF
TRBJ2-7 many TRBV27 CASSRDRSFYEQYF
TRBJ2-2 NA TRBV12-3/TRBV12-4 CASSYGDRNTGELFF
TRBJ2-5 many TRBV12-3/TRBV12-4 CASSLRTPQETQYF
TRBJ2-7 many TRBV11-3 CASSLIPEQYF
TRBJ2-1 few TRBV27 CASGARFNEQFF
TRBJ2-5 many TRBV20-1 CSARMGSGQETQYF